This TCR beta chain emerged from a study of tumor-infiltrating lymphocytes in primary liver carcinoma. Looking at the study overall: Spanning 4.2 to 10 cm, the tumors were T1-T3 N0M0.

Details on this clonotype: This clone may be a read error of a much larger clone one base away.

With around 500 ng total RNA as template and a constant-region primer, TCR beta cDNA was made. Modified slightly, ARM-PCR produced TCR beta libraries over three nested multiplex PCR rounds. TRBV1-TRBV30 forward primers paired with a C-beta reverse primer were used in the first two PCR rounds, which ran approximately 11 cycles each. One entry per CDR3 protein results from TCRdb running MiXCR on the multiplex PCR reads. The sample includes approximately 300,000 distinct CDR3 sequences, around three fifths of them seen just once. Unsorted whole blood yielded the blood RNA, and germline DNA was also extracted. The CDR3 has 17 amino acids. V lost 2 bases and J lost 1; bases outside the gene matches: 10. Germline assignment: CDR1 SGHKS and CDR2 YYEKEE (reference sequence).

Sequencing used peripheral blood. The origin of this receptor is a man in his forties or fifties with primary liver carcinoma and hepatitis B virus infection. The chain carries TRBV5-5 and TRBJ2-5; 8 bases are shared with TRBD2. The CDR3 DNA sequence: TGTGCCAGCAGCTTAGGCACGGAGGCGGGGGGCCAAGAGACCCAGTACTTC. Translated: CASSLGTEAGGQETQYF.